Listed below are T cell receptor beta chains from one sample, sequenced in a study of cytotoxic CD8 clonotypes in ibrutinib-treated CLL. This table comes from immunoSEQ multiplex PCR, and its TCRdb copy is limited to in-frame clones, with some not included. The sample shows around 29,000 clones, around 63% of them seen only once. The sequencing here drew on PBMCs, taken after 24 months of ibrutinib treatment. Source of these receptors: a human donor with chronic lymphocytic leukemia. Each CDR3 is given with its conserved first and last residue. D genes are given only for firm matches. A clone size is listed for some rows: how often the clone was seen (once, few, many), or a class if it is expanded.

J: TRBJ1-2; D: .; V: TRBV28; size: .; CDR3: CASSLLAGTYGYTF; DNA: TGTGCCAGCAGTTTATTGGCAGGGACCTATGGCTACACCTTC
J: TRBJ2-7; D: .; V: TRBV7-2; size: .; CDR3: CASSPQGGINYEQYF; DNA: TGTGCCAGCAGTCCCCAGGGGGGTATTAACTACGAGCAGTACTTC
J: TRBJ1-2; D: .; V: TRBV5-1; size: .; CDR3: CASSPEGIGGYTF; DNA: TGCGCCAGCAGCCCGGAGGGGATTGGCGGCTACACCTTC
J: TRBJ2-2; D: .; V: TRBV5-1; size: .; CDR3: CASSLGYTGELFF; DNA: TGCGCCAGCAGCTTGGGGTACACCGGGGAGCTGTTTTTT
J: TRBJ2-3; D: TRBD2; V: TRBV2; size: .; CDR3: CASGGDFTDTQYF; DNA: TGTGCCAGCGGGGGGGATTTCACAGATACGCAGTATTTT
J: TRBJ2-1; D: TRBD1; V: TRBV11-1; size: .; CDR3: CASSSYTGTENEQFF; DNA: TGTGCCAGCAGCTCCTACACAGGGACAGAGAATGAGCAGTTCTTC
J: TRBJ1-6; D: .; V: TRBV19; size: many; CDR3: CASSPDVHNSPLHF; DNA: TGTGCCAGTAGTCCCGACGTCCATAATTCACCCCTCCACTTT
J: TRBJ2-2; D: TRBD1; V: TRBV27; size: .; CDR3: CASSLDRGYTGELFF; DNA: TGTGCCAGCAGTTTGGACAGGGGCTACACCGGGGAGCTGTTTTTT
J: TRBJ1-2; D: .; V: TRBV5-1; size: .; CDR3: CASSPSTGGYGYTF; DNA: TGCGCCAGCAGCCCCTCGACGGGCGGCTATGGCTACACCTTC
J: TRBJ2-7; D: .; V: TRBV6-6; size: .; CDR3: CASSLMYEQYF; DNA: TGTGCCAGCAGCCTTATGTACGAGCAGTACTTC
J: TRBJ2-2; D: TRBD2; V: TRBV2; size: .; CDR3: CASSFGLAGGGELFF; DNA: TGTGCCAGCAGTTTCGGACTAGCGGGGGGCGGGGAGCTGTTTTTT
J: TRBJ1-2; D: .; V: TRBV6-5; size: .; CDR3: CASSYGRSVLSYTF; DNA: TGTGCCAGCAGTTACGGCAGGAGCGTTTTGAGCTACACCTTC
J: TRBJ1-1; D: .; V: TRBV7-8; size: once; CDR3: CASSPGGSLGGTEAFF; DNA: TGTGCCAGCAGCCCCGGTGGGTCTTTAGGGGGCACTGAAGCTTTCTTT
J: TRBJ2-7; D: .; V: TRBV11-2; size: .; CDR3: CASSQGPGYEQYF; DNA: TGTGCCAGCAGCCAAGGGCCCGGCTACGAGCAGTACTTC
J: TRBJ2-7; D: .; V: TRBV7-3; size: few; CDR3: CASSLQGPPYEQYF; DNA: TGTGCCAGCAGCTTACAGGGCCCCCCCTACGAGCAGTACTTC
J: TRBJ1-2; D: .; V: TRBV28; size: .; CDR3: CASRQGRSYGYTF; DNA: TGTGCCAGCAGGCAGGGCAGGAGCTATGGCTACACCTTC
J: TRBJ2-1; D: TRBD2; V: TRBV27; size: .; CDR3: CASSFAGGAAYNEQFF; DNA: TGTGCCAGCAGTTTTGCGGGGGGTGCCGCCTACAATGAGCAGTTCTTC
J: TRBJ1-5; D: TRBD1; V: TRBV5-6; size: .; CDR3: CASSLAGGQGAQPQHF; DNA: TGTGCCAGCAGCTTGGCCGGCGGACAGGGGGCCCAGCCCCAGCATTTT
J: TRBJ2-7; D: TRBD2; V: TRBV4-1; size: .; CDR3: CASSQDMGAGGYEQYF; DNA: TGCGCCAGCAGCCAAGATATGGGAGCGGGGGGTTACGAGCAGTACTTC
J: TRBJ2-7; D: TRBD2; V: TRBV6-5; size: few; CDR3: CASMGEGPYEQYF; DNA: TGTGCCAGCATGGGGGAGGGGCCCTACGAGCAGTACTTC
J: TRBJ2-1; D: .; V: TRBV7-6; size: .; CDR3: CASSLPQLNEQFF; DNA: TGTGCCAGCAGCCTTCCGCAGCTCAATGAGCAGTTCTTC
J: TRBJ2-5; D: .; V: TRBV27; size: .; CDR3: CASSSWGRETQYF; DNA: TGTGCCAGCAGTTCCTGGGGTCGGGAGACCCAGTACTTC
J: TRBJ1-2; D: .; V: TRBV7-8; size: .; CDR3: CASSLVFYRRREGYTF; DNA: TGTGCCAGCAGCTTAGTCTTTTACAGGCGACGTGAGGGCTACACCTTC
J: TRBJ1-2; D: TRBD1; V: TRBV5-6; size: .; CDR3: CASSADRVHGYTF; DNA: TGTGCCAGCAGCGCCGACAGGGTCCATGGCTACACCTTC
J: TRBJ2-3; D: TRBD1; V: TRBV6-5; size: .; CDR3: CASSYYRDRGDTQYF; DNA: TGTGCCAGCAGTTATTACCGGGACAGGGGAGATACGCAGTATTTT
J: TRBJ1-5; D: .; V: TRBV29-1; size: few; CDR3: CSAGDSNQPQHF; DNA: TGCAGCGCAGGGGATTCGAATCAGCCCCAGCATTTT
J: TRBJ2-1; D: TRBD1; V: TRBV10-1; size: .; CDR3: CASSGLSGTGDEQFF; DNA: TGCGCCAGCAGTGGGTTATCCGGGACAGGGGATGAGCAGTTCTTC
J: TRBJ1-2; D: .; V: TRBV9; size: .; CDR3: CASSEEDRYGYTF; DNA: TGTGCCAGCAGCGAGGAGGACAGATATGGCTACACCTTC
J: TRBJ2-7; D: TRBD1; V: TRBV7-6; size: .; CDR3: CASSLVQGARYEQYF; DNA: TGTGCCAGCAGCTTAGTACAGGGGGCTAGGTACGAGCAGTACTTC
J: TRBJ2-7; D: .; V: TRBV30; size: .; CDR3: CAWKKDTSSYEQYF; DNA: TGTGCCTGGAAAAAGGACACCTCCTCCTACGAGCAGTACTTC
J: TRBJ2-4; D: TRBD1; V: TRBV19; size: .; CDR3: CASSMGQGRAKNIQYF; DNA: TGTGCCAGTAGTATGGGACAGGGGAGGGCCAAAAACATTCAGTACTTC
J: TRBJ2-5; D: TRBD1; V: TRBV19; size: once; CDR3: CASRNRGQETQYF; DNA: TGTGCCAGTAGAAACAGGGGGCAGGAGACCCAGTACTTC
J: TRBJ2-5; D: TRBD1; V: TRBV28; size: .; CDR3: CASRAGTVAQETQYF; DNA: TGTGCCAGCAGGGCCGGGACAGTGGCCCAAGAGACCCAGTACTTC
J: TRBJ2-1; D: TRBD1; V: TRBV5-6; size: .; CDR3: CASSRDRDHEQFF; DNA: TGTGCCAGCAGCCGGGACAGGGATCATGAGCAGTTCTTC
J: TRBJ1-1; D: .; V: TRBV7-2; size: .; CDR3: CASSLSRGGTEAFF; DNA: TGTGCCAGCAGCTTATCACGGGGTGGCACTGAAGCTTTCTTT
J: TRBJ2-7; D: .; V: TRBV5-1; size: once; CDR3: CASSLSGGPSIYEQYF; DNA: TGCGCCAGCAGCTTGTCCGGAGGTCCTTCTATCTACGAGCAGTACTTC
J: TRBJ1-1; D: TRBD1; V: TRBV28; size: .; CDR3: CASRDTGGLNTEAFF; DNA: TGTGCCAGCAGAGACACAGGGGGCTTAAACACTGAAGCTTTCTTT
J: TRBJ1-2; D: .; V: TRBV6-5; size: .; CDR3: CASRTKTDGYTF; DNA: TGTGCCAGCAGAACTAAGACAGACGGCTACACCTTC
J: TRBJ2-7; D: TRBD2; V: TRBV7-2; size: .; CDR3: CASSSSSSGGNEQYF; DNA: TGTGCCAGCAGCTCCTCGTCTAGCGGGGGAAACGAGCAGTACTTC
J: TRBJ1-4; D: .; V: TRBV2; size: .; CDR3: CASSAHRVSNEKLFF; DNA: TGTGCCAGCAGTGCACACAGGGTTTCTAATGAAAAACTGTTTTTT
J: TRBJ1-1; D: TRBD1; V: TRBV11-2; size: once; CDR3: CASSLLRQGYLDTEAFF; DNA: TGTGCCAGCAGCTTACTACGACAGGGGTACCTGGACACTGAAGCTTTCTTT
J: TRBJ2-7; D: TRBD1; V: TRBV11-2; size: once; CDR3: CASSAISTGTITYEQYF; DNA: TGTGCCAGCAGCGCCATCTCGACAGGGACGATAACCTACGAGCAGTACTTC